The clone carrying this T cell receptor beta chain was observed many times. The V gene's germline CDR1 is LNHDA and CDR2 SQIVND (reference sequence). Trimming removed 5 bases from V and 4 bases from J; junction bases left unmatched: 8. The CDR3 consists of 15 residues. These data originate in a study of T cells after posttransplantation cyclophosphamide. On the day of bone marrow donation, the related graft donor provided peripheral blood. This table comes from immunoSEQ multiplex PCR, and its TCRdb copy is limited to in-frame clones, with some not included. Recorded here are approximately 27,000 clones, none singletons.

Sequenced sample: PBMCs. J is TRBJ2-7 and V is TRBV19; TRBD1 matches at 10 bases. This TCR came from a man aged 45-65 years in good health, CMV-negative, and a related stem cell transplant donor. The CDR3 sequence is CASSVSGTGAYEQYF. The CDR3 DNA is TGTGCCAGTAGTGTGTCCGGGACAGGGGCGTACGAGCAGTACTTC.